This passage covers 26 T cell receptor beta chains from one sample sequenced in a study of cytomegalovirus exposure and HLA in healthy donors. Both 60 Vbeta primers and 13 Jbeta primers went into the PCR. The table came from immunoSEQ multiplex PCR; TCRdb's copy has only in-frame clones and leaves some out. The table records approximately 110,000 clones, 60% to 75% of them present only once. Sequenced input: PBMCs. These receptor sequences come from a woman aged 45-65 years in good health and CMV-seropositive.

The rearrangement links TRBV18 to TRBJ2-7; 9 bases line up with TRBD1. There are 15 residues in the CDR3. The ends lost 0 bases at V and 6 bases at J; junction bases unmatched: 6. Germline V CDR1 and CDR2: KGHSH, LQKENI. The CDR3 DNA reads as TGTGCCAGCTCACCACCGTCGACAGGGGGAGGCGAGCAGTACTTC. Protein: CASSPPSTGGGEQYF.

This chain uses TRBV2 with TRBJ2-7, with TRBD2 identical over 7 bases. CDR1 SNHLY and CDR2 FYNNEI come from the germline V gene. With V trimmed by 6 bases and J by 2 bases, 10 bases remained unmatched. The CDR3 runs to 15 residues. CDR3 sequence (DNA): TGTGCCAGCAGGGTCCGGAGCGGGGACGCCTACGAGCAGTACTTC. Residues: CASRVRSGDAYEQYF.

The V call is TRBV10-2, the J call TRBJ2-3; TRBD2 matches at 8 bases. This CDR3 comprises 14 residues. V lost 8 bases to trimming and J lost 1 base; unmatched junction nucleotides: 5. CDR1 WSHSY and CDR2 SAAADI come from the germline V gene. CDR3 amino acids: CASSAGGRTDTQYF. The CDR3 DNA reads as TGCGCCAGCTCTGCGGGGGGACGCACAGATACGCAGTATTTT.

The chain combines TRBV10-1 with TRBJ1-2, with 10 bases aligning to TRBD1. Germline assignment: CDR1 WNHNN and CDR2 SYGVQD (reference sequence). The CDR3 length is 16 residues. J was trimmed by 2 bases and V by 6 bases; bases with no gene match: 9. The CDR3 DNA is TGCGCCAGCAGCCCCGGGACAGGGGCGCAAAACTATGGCTACACCTTC. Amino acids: CASSPGTGAQNYGYTF.

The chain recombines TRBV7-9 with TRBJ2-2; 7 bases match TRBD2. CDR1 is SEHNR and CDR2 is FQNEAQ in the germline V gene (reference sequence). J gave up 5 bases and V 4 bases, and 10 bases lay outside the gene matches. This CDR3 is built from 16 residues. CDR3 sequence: CASSSPGRGWTGELFF. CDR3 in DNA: TGTGCCAGCAGCTCACCGGGGAGGGGTTGGACCGGGGAGCTGTTTTTT.

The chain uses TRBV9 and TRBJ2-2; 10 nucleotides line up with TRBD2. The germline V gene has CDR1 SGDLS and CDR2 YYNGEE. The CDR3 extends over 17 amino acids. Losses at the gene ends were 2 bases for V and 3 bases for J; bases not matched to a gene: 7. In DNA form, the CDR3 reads TGTGCCAGCAGCGTGCGAGCGGGGGGGCTCGACACCGGGGAGCTGTTTTTT. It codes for CASSVRAGGLDTGELFF.

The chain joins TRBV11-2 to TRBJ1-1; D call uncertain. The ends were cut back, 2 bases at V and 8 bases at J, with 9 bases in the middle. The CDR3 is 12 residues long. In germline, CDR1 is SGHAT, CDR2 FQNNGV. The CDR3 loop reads CASSLSREEAFF. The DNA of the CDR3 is TGTGCCAGCAGCTTATCCCGGGAAGAAGCTTTCTTT.

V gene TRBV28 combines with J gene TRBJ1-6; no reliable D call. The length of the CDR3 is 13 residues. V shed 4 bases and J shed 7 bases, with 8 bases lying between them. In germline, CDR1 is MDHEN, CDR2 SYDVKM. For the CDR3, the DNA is TGTGCCAGCAGTTCCACTTACAATTCACCCCTCCACTTT. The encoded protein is CASSSTYNSPLHF.

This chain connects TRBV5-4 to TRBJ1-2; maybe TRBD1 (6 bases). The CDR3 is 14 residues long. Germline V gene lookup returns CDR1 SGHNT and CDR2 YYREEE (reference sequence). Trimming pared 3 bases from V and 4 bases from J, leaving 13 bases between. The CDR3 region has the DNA TGTGCCAGCAGCTGGGACACCCAACCCTATGGCTACACCTTC. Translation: CASSWDTQPYGYTF.

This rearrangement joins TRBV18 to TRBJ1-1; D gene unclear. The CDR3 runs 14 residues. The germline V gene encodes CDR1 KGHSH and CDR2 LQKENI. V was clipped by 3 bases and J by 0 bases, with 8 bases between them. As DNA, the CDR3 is TGTGCCAGCTCACCGGCAGGTATGAACACTGAAGCTTTCTTT. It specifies CASSPAGMNTEAFF.

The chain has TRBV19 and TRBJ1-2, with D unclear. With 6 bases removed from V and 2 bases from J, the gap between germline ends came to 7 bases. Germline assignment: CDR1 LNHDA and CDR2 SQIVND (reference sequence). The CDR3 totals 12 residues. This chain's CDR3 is CASRGRNYGYTF. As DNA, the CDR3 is TGTGCCAGTAGGGGCAGGAACTATGGCTACACCTTC.

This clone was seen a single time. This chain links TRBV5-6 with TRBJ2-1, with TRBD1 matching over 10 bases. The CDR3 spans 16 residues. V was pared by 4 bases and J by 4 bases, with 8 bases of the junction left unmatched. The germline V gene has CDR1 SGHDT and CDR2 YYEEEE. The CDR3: CASSGRTGGVYNEQFF. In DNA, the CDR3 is TGTGCCAGCAGCGGAAGGACAGGGGGGGTTTACAATGAGCAGTTCTTC.

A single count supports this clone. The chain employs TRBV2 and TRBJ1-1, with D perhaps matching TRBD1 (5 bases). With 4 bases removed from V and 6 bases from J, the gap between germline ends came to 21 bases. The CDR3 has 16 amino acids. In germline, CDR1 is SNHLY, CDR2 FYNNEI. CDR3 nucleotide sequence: TGTGCCAGCAGTGGGCCTATGGGACTGGAGCACGCTGAAGCTTTCTTT. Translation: CASSGPMGLEHAEAFF.

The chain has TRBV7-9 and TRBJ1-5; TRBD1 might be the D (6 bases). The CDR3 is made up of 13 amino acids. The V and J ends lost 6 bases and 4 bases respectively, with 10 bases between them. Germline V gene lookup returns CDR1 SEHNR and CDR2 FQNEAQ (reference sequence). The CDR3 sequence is CASRAGVNQPQHF. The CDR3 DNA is TGTGCCAGCAGGGCAGGGGTTAATCAGCCCCAGCATTTT.

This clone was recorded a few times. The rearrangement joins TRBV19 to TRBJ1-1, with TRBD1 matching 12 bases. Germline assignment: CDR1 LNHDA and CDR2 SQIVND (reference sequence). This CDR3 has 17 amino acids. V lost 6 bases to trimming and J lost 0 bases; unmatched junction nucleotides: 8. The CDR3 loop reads CASRKIGTGGLNTEAFF. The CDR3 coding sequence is TGTGCCAGTAGAAAAATCGGGACAGGGGGCTTGAACACTGAAGCTTTCTTT.

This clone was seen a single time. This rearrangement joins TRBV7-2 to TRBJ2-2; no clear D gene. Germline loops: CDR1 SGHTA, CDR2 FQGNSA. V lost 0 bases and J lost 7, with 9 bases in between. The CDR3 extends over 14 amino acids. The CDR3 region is CASSLALVGGELFF. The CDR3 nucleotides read TGTGCCAGCAGCTTAGCGCTAGTTGGCGGGGAGCTGTTTTTT.

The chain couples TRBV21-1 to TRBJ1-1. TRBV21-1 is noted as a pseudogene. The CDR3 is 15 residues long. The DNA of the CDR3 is TGTGCCAGCAGCAAAAAGAACCGAGGGAACACTGAAGCTTTCTTT. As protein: CASSKKNRGNTEAFF.

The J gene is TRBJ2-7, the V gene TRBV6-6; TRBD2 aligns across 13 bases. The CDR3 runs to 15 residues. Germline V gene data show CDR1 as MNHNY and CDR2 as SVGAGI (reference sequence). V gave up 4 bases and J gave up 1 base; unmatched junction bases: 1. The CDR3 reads CASSWGLAGSYEQYF. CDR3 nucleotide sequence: TGTGCCAGCAGTTGGGGACTAGCGGGGTCCTACGAGCAGTACTTC.

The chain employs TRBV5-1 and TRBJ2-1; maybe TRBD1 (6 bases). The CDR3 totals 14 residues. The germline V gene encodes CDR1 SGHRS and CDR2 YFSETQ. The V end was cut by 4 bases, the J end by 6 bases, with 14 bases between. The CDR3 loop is CASSPTRGINEQFF. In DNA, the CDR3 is TGCGCCAGCAGCCCTACCAGGGGTATCAATGAGCAGTTCTTC.

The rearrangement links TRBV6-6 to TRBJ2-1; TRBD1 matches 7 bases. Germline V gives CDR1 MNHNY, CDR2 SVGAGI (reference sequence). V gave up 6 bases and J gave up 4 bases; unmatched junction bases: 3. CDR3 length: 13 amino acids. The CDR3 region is CASSRDSYNEQFF. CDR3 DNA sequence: TGTGCCAGCAGCCGGGACAGTTACAATGAGCAGTTCTTC.

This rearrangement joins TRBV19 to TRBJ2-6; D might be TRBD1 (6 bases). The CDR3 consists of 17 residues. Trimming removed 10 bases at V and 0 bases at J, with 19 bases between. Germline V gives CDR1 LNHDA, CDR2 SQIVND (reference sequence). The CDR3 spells CATEPGHTISGANVLTF. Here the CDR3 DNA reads TGTGCCACCGAACCGGGACACACTATCTCTGGGGCCAACGTCCTGACTTTC. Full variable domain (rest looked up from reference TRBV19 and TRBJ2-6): DGGITQSPKYLFRKEGQNVTLSCEQNLNHDAMYWYRQDPGQGLRLIYYSQIVNDFQKGDIAEGYSVSREKKESFPLTVTSAQKNPTAFYLCATEPGHTISGANVLTFGAGSRLTVL.

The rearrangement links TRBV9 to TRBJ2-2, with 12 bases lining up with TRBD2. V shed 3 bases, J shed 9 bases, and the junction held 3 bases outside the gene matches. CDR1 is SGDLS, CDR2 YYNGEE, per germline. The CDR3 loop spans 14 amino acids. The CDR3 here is CASSGGLAGRELFF. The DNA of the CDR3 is TGTGCCAGCAGCGGGGGACTAGCGGGCCGGGAGCTGTTTTTT. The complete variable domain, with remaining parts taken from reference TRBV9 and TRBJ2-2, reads DSGVTQTPKHLITATGQRVTLRCSPRSGDLSVYWYQQSLDQGLQFLIQYYNGEERAKGNILERFSAQQFPDLHSELNLSSLELGDSALYFCASSGGLAGRELFFGEGSRLTVL.

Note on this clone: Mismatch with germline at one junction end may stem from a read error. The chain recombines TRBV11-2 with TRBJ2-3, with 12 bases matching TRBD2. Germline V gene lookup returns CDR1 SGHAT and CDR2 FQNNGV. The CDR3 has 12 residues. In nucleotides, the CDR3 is TGTGCCAGCAGCTTAGGGTCGGGACTAGCGGGCTTT. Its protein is CASSLGSGLAGF. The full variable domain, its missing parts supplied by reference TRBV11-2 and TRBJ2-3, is EAGVAQSPRYKIIEKRQSVAFWCNPISGHATLYWYQQILGQGPKLLIQFQNNGVVDDSQLPKDRFSAERLKGVDSTLKIQPAKLEDSAVYLCASSLGSGLAGFGPGTRLTVL.

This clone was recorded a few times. The CDR3 reads CASSQNYGYTF. For the CDR3, the DNA is TGTGCCAGCAGTCAAAACTATGGCTACACCTTC. The chain joins TRBV5-4 to TRBJ1-2, with D hard to call. The V and J ends lost 5 bases and 2 bases respectively, with 4 bases between them. The CDR3 is 11 residues long. Germline-derived CDR1 and CDR2 are SGHNT and YYREEE (reference sequence).

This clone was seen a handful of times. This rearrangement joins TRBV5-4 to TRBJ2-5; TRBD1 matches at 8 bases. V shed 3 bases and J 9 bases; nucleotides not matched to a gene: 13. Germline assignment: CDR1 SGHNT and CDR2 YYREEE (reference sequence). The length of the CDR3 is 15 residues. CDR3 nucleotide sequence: TGTGCCAGCAGCTCGACAGGGGCGGTTGAGGGGGCCCAGTACTTC. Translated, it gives CASSSTGAVEGAQYF.

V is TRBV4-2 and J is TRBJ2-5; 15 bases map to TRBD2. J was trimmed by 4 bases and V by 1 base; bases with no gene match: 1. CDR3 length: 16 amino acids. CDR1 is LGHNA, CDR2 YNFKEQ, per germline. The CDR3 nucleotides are TGTGCCAGCAGCCAAGGGACTAGCGGGGGGGCAGAGACCCAGTACTTC. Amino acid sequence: CASSQGTSGGAETQYF.